The 20 T cell receptor beta chains in this list originate from one sample, sequenced in a study of blood T cell repertoires in COVID-19. The assay was immunoSEQ multiplex PCR, and TCRdb's table has in-frame clones only and misses some. The table records approximately 160,000 clones, under 90% of them present only once. Material for sequencing was PBMCs or T cells enriched from blood (not recorded which). Receptor source: a man aged 50 to 60 who had recovered from COVID-19.

The sample holds one count of this clone. The chain links TRBV5-4 to TRBJ1-1; D is uncertain. CDR1 and CDR2 from the germline V gene are SGHNT and YYREEE (reference sequence). CDR3 length: 13 residues. The V and J ends lost 5 bases and 2 bases respectively, with 10 bases between them. This CDR3 reads CASRATVNTEAFF. CDR3 nucleotides: TGTGCCAGCAGAGCCACGGTAAACACTGAAGCTTTCTTT.

Concerning this clone: Different DNA sequences within this sample yield the same CDR3. The chain links TRBV7-2 to TRBJ2-2; D is ambiguous. Trimming left V 6 bases short and J 2 bases short, with 7 bases between. The length of the CDR3 is 13 residues. Germline V gives CDR1 SGHTA, CDR2 FQGNSA. CDR3 residues: CASSSPNTGELFF. CDR3 DNA: TGTGCCAGCAGTTCTCCCAACACCGGGGAGCTGTTTTTT.

This clone was recorded only once. The chain uses TRBV5-1 and TRBJ2-1; 7 bases match TRBD1. This CDR3 has 14 residues. V lost 4 bases to trimming and J lost 10 bases; unmatched junction nucleotides: 11. The germline V gene has CDR1 SGHRS and CDR2 YFSETQ. The CDR3 loop reads CASSPGTAAGEQFF. DNA of the CDR3: TGCGCCAGCAGCCCCGGGACAGCCGCCGGGGAGCAGTTCTTC.

The rearrangement links TRBV5-1 to TRBJ2-3; 14 bases align to TRBD2. This CDR3 is 19 amino acids long. Germline CDR1 reads SGHRS; CDR2 reads YFSETQ. V gave up 0 bases and J gave up 1 base; unmatched junction bases: 7. This CDR3 reads CASSLEPGTSGGRTDTQYF. The CDR3 nucleotides are TGCGCCAGCAGCTTGGAGCCCGGGACTAGCGGGGGACGCACAGATACGCAGTATTTT.

The chain recombines TRBV3-1 (or the pseudogene TRBV3-2) with TRBJ1-5; maybe TRBD1 (5 bases). Germline V gene data show CDR1 as LGHDT and CDR2 as YNNKEL (reference sequence). The CDR3 has 15 residues. The V and J ends lost 0 bases and 7 bases respectively, with 13 bases between them. CDR3 loop: CASSQEGGFNQPQHF. In nucleotides, the CDR3 is TGTGCCAGCAGCCAAGAGGGGGGTTTCAACCAGCCCCAGCATTTT.

This clone was observed a handful of times. In DNA form, the CDR3 reads TGCGCCAGCAGCCAAGATAGGTTGGGGACAGGGGGCTTGCTCCTCCACTTT. Translation: CASSQDRLGTGGLLLHF. V and J are TRBV4-1 and TRBJ1-6, with 12 bases aligning to TRBD1. Per germline, CDR1 MGHRA and CDR2 YSYEKL. Trimming at V came to 0 bases and at J to 15 bases, leaving 12 bases not matched to a gene. The length of the CDR3 is 17 residues.

The genes are TRBV19 and TRBJ1-2; 10 positions agree with TRBD1. Trimming removed 6 bases from V and 2 bases from J; junction bases left unmatched: 3. Germline V lookup: CDR1 LNHDA, CDR2 SQIVND (reference sequence). This CDR3 region has 14 residues. The CDR3 reads CASRGTGENYGYTF. CDR3 DNA: TGTGCCAGTAGGGGGACAGGGGAGAACTATGGCTACACCTTC.

This chain connects TRBV29-1 to TRBJ2-7; 8 nucleotides match TRBD1. V gave up 6 bases and J gave up 3 bases; unmatched junction bases: 4. The germline CDR1 and CDR2 sequences are SQVTM and ANQGSEA. The CDR3 sequence is 12 residues long. The CDR3 here is CSVDRGGYEQYF. The DNA of the CDR3 is TGCAGCGTCGACAGGGGAGGCTACGAGCAGTACTTC.

On this clone: A junction boundary mismatches the germline segment, possibly from a read error. This CDR3 is CAASRDLGQGANTQYF. CDR3 nucleotides: TGTGCCGCCAGCAGAGATTTGGGACAGGGGGCGAATACCCAGTACTTC. This chain connects TRBV15 to TRBJ2-5; 12 bases are shared with TRBD1. Germline V gives CDR1 LNHNV, CDR2 YYDKDF (reference sequence). The CDR3 is 16 amino acids.

V is TRBV15 and J is TRBJ1-5; 8 nucleotides match TRBD1. V was clipped by 2 bases and J by 5 bases; unmatched bases: 5. Germline V gene lookup returns CDR1 LNHNV and CDR2 YYDKDF (reference sequence). CDR3 length: 15 amino acids. The CDR3 reads CATSRSQGVDQPQHF. CDR3 in DNA: TGTGCCACCAGCAGATCACAGGGGGTTGATCAGCCCCAGCATTTT.

The chain carries TRBV6-5 and TRBJ1-5; 7 bases align to TRBD1. The V and J ends lost 2 bases and 5 bases, in that order; junction bases with no gene match: 6. In germline, CDR1 is MNHEY, CDR2 SVGAGI. This CDR3 region has 15 residues. This chain's CDR3 is CASSYGRGSHQPQHF. CDR3 DNA sequence: TGTGCCAGCAGTTACGGCAGGGGGTCTCATCAGCCCCAGCATTTT.

V and J are TRBV30 and TRBJ2-4, with 7 bases identical to TRBD1. This CDR3 contains 14 residues. The trim removed 2 bases at V and 6 bases at J, leaving 7 bases unmatched. Germline CDR1 and CDR2: GTSNPN and SVGIG (reference sequence). In DNA form, the CDR3 reads TGTGCCTGGAGTACGACAGGGACGAGAAACATTCAGTACTTC. Amino acid sequence: CAWSTTGTRNIQYF.

This sequence joins TRBV18 and TRBJ2-3, with D possibly being TRBD1 (5 bases). The V end lost 1 base, the J end lost 1 base, and 9 bases lay between the germline ends. The V gene's germline CDR1 is KGHSH and CDR2 LQKENI. This CDR3 has 15 amino acids. The CDR3 bases are TGTGCCAGCTCACCACAGGGGAAGGGCACAGATACGCAGTATTTT. Protein sequence: CASSPQGKGTDTQYF.

V and J are TRBV5-4 and TRBJ2-3; 14 nucleotides align to TRBD2. V shed 3 bases, J shed 10 bases, and the junction held 4 bases outside the gene matches. CDR1 is SGHNT, CDR2 YYREEE, per germline (reference sequence). The CDR3 runs to 14 residues. This CDR3 reads CASSWGLAGAPQYF. CDR3 DNA: TGTGCCAGCAGCTGGGGACTAGCGGGGGCTCCGCAGTATTTT.

Details on this clone: Other DNA sequences of this sample code for an identical CDR3. The chain couples TRBV9 to TRBJ2-2, with 8 positions matching TRBD2. The J segment lost 4 bases and the V segment lost 0 bases, leaving 5 bases of the junction unmatched. CDR3 size: 16 residues. Germline V gene data show CDR1 as SGDLS and CDR2 as YYNGEE. The CDR3 is CASSVEGRGGTGELFF. In DNA, the CDR3 is TGTGCCAGCAGCGTAGAAGGTCGGGGGGGCACCGGGGAGCTGTTTTTT.

The gene calls are TRBV4-2 and TRBJ1-2; a possible D gene is TRBD1 (5 bases). The CDR3 extends over 15 amino acids. Germline loops: CDR1 LGHNA, CDR2 YNFKEQ. The V and J ends lost 0 bases and 2 bases respectively, with 10 bases between them. The CDR3 nucleotides read TGTGCCAGCAGCCAAGACGCAGGGTCAAACTATGGCTACACCTTC. It translates to CASSQDAGSNYGYTF.

Sample share makes this clone medium-sized. The J gene is TRBJ1-2, the V gene TRBV7-2, with 9 bases fitting TRBD1. The CDR3 is 17 amino acids. Germline CDR1 is SGHTA and CDR2 is FQGNSA. The V and J ends lost 3 bases and 1 base, in that order; junction bases with no gene match: 9. CDR3 region: CASSFGGTGPFNYGYTF. CDR3 in DNA: TGTGCCAGCAGCTTCGGGGGGACAGGGCCTTTTAACTATGGCTACACCTTC. The whole variable domain, filled in from reference TRBV7-2 and TRBJ1-2, reads GAGVSQSPSNKVTEKGKDVELRCDPISGHTALYWYRQSLGQGLEFLIYFQGNSAPDKSGLPSDRFSAERTGGSVSTLTIQRTQQEDSAVYLCASSFGGTGPFNYGYTFGSGTRLTVV.

This rearrangement joins TRBV20-1 to TRBJ2-1; possibly TRBD1 for D (6 bases). The CDR3 totals 15 residues. V gave up 3 bases and J gave up 6 bases, with 18 bases separating them. The V gene's germline CDR1 is DFQATT and CDR2 SNEGSKA (reference sequence). The CDR3 DNA is TGCAGTGCTAGTTTCGAGGGGGTAAGCTCCAATGAGCAGTTCTTC. It translates to CSASFEGVSSNEQFF.

The chain joins TRBV5-5 to TRBJ1-6, with 7 positions matching TRBD1. Germline V gene lookup returns CDR1 SGHKS and CDR2 YYEKEE (reference sequence). Unmatched junction bases numbered 5, after V lost 4 bases and J lost 10 bases. The CDR3 totals 13 residues. The DNA of the CDR3 is TGTGCCAGCAGCCGGGGGACAGCATCACCCCTCCACTTT. Amino acid sequence: CASSRGTASPLHF.

The genes are TRBV2 and TRBJ1-2; D is unresolved. CDR3 size: 11 residues. CDR1 and CDR2 from the germline V gene are SNHLY and FYNNEI. Between the trimmed V and J ends, which lost 6 bases and 5 bases, there was a span of 7 bases. In nucleotides, the CDR3 is TGTGCCAGCAGACGCAGATATGGCTACACCTTC. Its translation is CASRRRYGYTF.